This T cell receptor beta chain was sequenced during a study of cytomegalovirus exposure and HLA in healthy donors. Study as a whole: Unique TCR beta sequences numbering about 100 million came from about 179 million T cells in an earlier analysis.

General study findings and limits: A later analysis appeared to link common viral pathogens to several of the most significant clusters. It was 164 TCR beta chains that were listed as cytomegalovirus-associated.

Amplification used 60 Vbeta primers and 13 Jbeta primers. Per the authors' pipeline: The count from a later analysis was some 83 million unique TCR beta chains, around 10 million of them shared. The data were produced by immunoSEQ multiplex PCR, yet TCRdb's version contains in-frame clones alone and is incomplete. V, J and clone size were drawn from that table, and D and trimming were deduced from the DNA. This sample has more than 110,000 clones, with 70% to 80% found just once. In its sample, this clone was seen a few times. What it binds is not known. J lost 8 bases, V lost 6 bases, and 10 bases had no gene match. In germline, CDR1 is KGHSH, CDR2 LQKENI. CDR3 length: 14 amino acids.

V and J are TRBV18 and TRBJ1-1; the match to TRBD1 covers 9 bases. The TCR sequence derives from a woman aged 55-75 years in good health and CMV-seropositive. Material: PBMCs. CDR3 nucleotides: TGTGCCAGCTCCCAAACAACGGGACAGGGAGAAGCTTTCTTT. Its translation is CASSQTTGQGEAFF.